This is a list of T cell receptor beta chains from one sample in a study of shared clonotypes between healthy human individuals. Some clones are missing from TCRdb's copy, which holds only in-frame ones; the method was immunoSEQ multiplex PCR. The sample contains about 2,500,000 clones, around 94% of which appear only once. Material for sequencing was naive CD4+ T cells sorted from blood. The receptors were gathered from a man aged 18 to 29 in good health. Each CDR3 is given with its conserved first and last residue. The D gene is left open where the match is weak. For some rows the clone size is stated as once, few or many, or as a class when expanded; others skip it.

j_call d_call clone_size v_call cdr3_aa cdr3_nt
TRBJ2-1 TRBD2 . TRBV5-1 CASSLGLAGTNEQFF TGCGCCAGCAGCTTAGGACTAGCGGGAACCAATGAGCAGTTCTTC
TRBJ2-3 TRBD2 . TRBV7-2 CASSPTGGGAVRGTQYF TGTGCCAGCAGCCCTACTGGCGGGGGGGCGGTGAGGGGTACGCAGTATTTT
TRBJ2-1 . . TRBV10-3 CAISDGIGDEQFF TGTGCCATCAGTGACGGGATCGGGGATGAGCAGTTCTTC
TRBJ2-1 TRBD2 . TRBV14 CASSPLTSGFYNEQFF TGTGCCAGCAGCCCCCTAACTAGCGGGTTCTACAATGAGCAGTTCTTC
TRBJ2-7 . . TRBV13 CASRIRGRSYEQYF TGTGCCAGCAGGATACGGGGGAGGTCCTACGAGCAGTACTTC
TRBJ2-2 TRBD1 . TRBV5-1 CASSFGGQGDAGELFF TGCGCCAGCAGCTTTGGAGGACAGGGAGACGCCGGGGAGCTGTTTTTT
TRBJ1-5 . . TRBV10-3 CAISESGGQPQHF TGTGCCATCAGTGAGTCAGGGGGTCAGCCCCAGCATTTT
TRBJ1-1 . . TRBV23-1 CASSTRGMNTEAFF TGCGCCAGCAGCACCAGGGGTATGAACACTGAAGCTTTCTTT
TRBJ2-2 . once TRBV9 CASSVATSPTGELFF TGTGCCAGCAGCGTAGCAACTAGCCCCACCGGGGAGCTGTTTTTT
TRBJ2-5 TRBD2 . TRBV6-6 CASSNPGLAGPETQYF TGTGCCAGCAGTAACCCGGGACTAGCGGGACCAGAGACCCAGTACTTC
TRBJ2-5 TRBD1 . TRBV27 CASRTGSPFQETQYF TGTGCCAGCAGGACAGGGAGTCCTTTCCAAGAGACCCAGTACTTC
TRBJ1-6 . . TRBV6-4 CASSRQIGANSPLHF TGTGCCAGCAGTCGACAGATCGGGGCTAATTCACCCCTCCACTTT
TRBJ2-5 TRBD1 . TRBV5-1 CASSFGQGDQETQYF TGCGCCAGCAGCTTTGGACAGGGAGACCAAGAGACCCAGTACTTC
TRBJ2-3 . . TRBV5-4 CASSLEDYPPYF TGTGCCAGCAGCTTGGAGGATTACCCACCCTATTTT
TRBJ2-2 . . TRBV11-2 CASSLKGFTGELFF TGTGCCAGCAGCTTAAAGGGGTTCACCGGGGAGCTGTTTTTT
TRBJ1-2 TRBD1 once TRBV6-5 CASRFRGGENYGYTF TGTGCCAGCAGATTCAGGGGGGGGGAGAACTATGGCTACACCTTC
TRBJ2-7 TRBD1 . TRBV5-1 CASSLGPGQGTNEQYF TGCGCCAGCAGCTTGGGGCCGGGACAGGGGACGAACGAGCAGTACTTC
TRBJ1-5 . few TRBV19 CASSALLRANQPQHF TGTGCCAGTAGTGCGCTCCTCAGGGCCAATCAGCCCCAGCATTTT
TRBJ2-3 TRBD2 . TRBV29-1 CSGSGAVTQYF TGCAGCGGGAGCGGGGCGGTTACGCAGTATTTT
TRBJ2-1 . . TRBV7-3 CASSLRFGQVNNEQFF TGTGCCAGCAGCTTAAGGTTCGGTCAAGTCAACAATGAGCAGTTCTTC
TRBJ2-1 . . TRBV29-1 CSVVRANEQFF TGCAGCGTTGTGCGGGCAAATGAGCAGTTCTTC
TRBJ2-1 . . TRBV10-1 CASSDRRRSSYNEQFF TGCGCCAGCAGTGACCGGCGGAGGAGCTCCTACAATGAGCAGTTCTTC
TRBJ1-1 . . TRBV30 CAWSYKNTEAFF TGTGCCTGGAGTTACAAGAACACTGAAGCTTTCTTT
TRBJ2-5 . . TRBV5-1 CASSFLQGQETQYF TGCGCCAGCAGCTTCCTTCAGGGGCAGGAGACCCAGTACTTC
TRBJ2-2 . . TRBV11-2 CASSPRWGTLGTGELFF TGTGCCAGCAGCCCCCGGTGGGGGACCTTGGGGACCGGGGAGCTGTTTTTT
TRBJ2-7 TRBD1 once TRBV10-3 CAINRGTGTHEQYF TGTGCCATCAACCGAGGGACAGGGACCCACGAGCAGTACTTC
TRBJ2-1 . . TRBV4-3 CASSMGASYNEQFF TGCGCCAGCAGTATGGGGGCGTCATACAATGAGCAGTTCTTC
TRBJ1-3 . . TRBV2 CASRGEGFSGNTIYF TGTGCCAGCAGGGGGGAGGGATTCTCTGGAAACACCATATATTTT
TRBJ1-3 . . TRBV11-2 CASSSGLSNTIYF TGTGCCAGCAGCTCGGGCCTCTCAAACACCATATATTTT
TRBJ1-2 . . TRBV19 CASRHIQAGGYTF TGTGCCAGTAGGCATATACAGGCGGGGGGCTACACCTTC
TRBJ2-5 . few TRBV5-4 CASSLGQQAQETQYF TGTGCCAGCAGCTTGGGTCAGCAGGCCCAAGAGACCCAGTACTTC
TRBJ2-1 . . TRBV6-5 CASSGQMEDLGEQFF TGTGCCAGCAGCGGACAGATGGAGGATTTAGGTGAGCAGTTCTTC
TRBJ1-5 . . TRBV7-3 CASSLDTNQPQHF TGTGCCAGCAGCTTGGACACAAATCAGCCCCAGCATTTT
TRBJ1-5 . . TRBV6-1 CASSEAAQDKNQPQHF TGTGCCAGCAGTGAAGCGGCCCAGGACAAAAATCAGCCCCAGCATTTT
TRBJ2-5 TRBD1 . TRBV10-3 CAISWTGGHQETQYF TGTGCCATCAGTTGGACAGGGGGCCACCAAGAGACCCAGTACTTC
TRBJ1-2 . few TRBV10-3 CATGGGYGYTF TGTGCCACCGGCGGTGGCTATGGCTACACCTTC
TRBJ2-1 . . TRBV28 CASSTQLVHEQFF TGTGCCAGCAGTACGCAACTAGTCCATGAGCAGTTCTTC
TRBJ2-7 TRBD1 . TRBV7-9 CASSRRDRTYEQYF TGTGCCAGCAGCCGCCGGGACAGGACCTACGAGCAGTACTTC
TRBJ1-1 . . TRBV30 CAWSAGWTEAFF TGTGCCTGGAGTGCCGGCTGGACTGAAGCTTTCTTT